Presented here are 23 T cell receptor beta chains from one specimen sequenced in a study of persistence of HIV-infected CD4 T cells. The antigens for these receptors are not known. The immunoSEQ assay was version 4, run in survey mode. The data were produced by immunoSEQ multiplex PCR, yet TCRdb's version contains in-frame clones alone and is incomplete. The sample records under 60,000 clones, over 70% being singletons. The stimulus was lysate of CMV-infected fibroblasts, around 10 ug/mL. CD40L-negative CD69-negative CD45RO-high memory CD4+ T cells were sorted as populations depleted of antigen-responding cells. Specimen: CD4+ T cells sorted from PBMCs after 18-hour stimulation, collected from a patient who received antiretroviral therapy. These receptors were taken from an adult man with HIV who was CMV-seropositive.

This rearrangement joins TRBV15 to TRBJ2-3, with TRBD2 identical over 7 bases. In germline, CDR1 is LNHNV, CDR2 YYDKDF (reference sequence). The V and J ends lost 8 bases and 1 base, in that order; junction bases with no gene match: 3. The CDR3 is made up of 13 amino acids. The CDR3 spells CATGSGGTDTQYF. CDR3 nucleotide sequence: TGTGCCACCGGAAGCGGGGGCACAGATACGCAGTATTTT.

The genes are TRBV30 and TRBJ1-1, with a possible D match to TRBD1 (6 bases). Germline lookup yields CDR1 GTSNPN and CDR2 SVGIG (reference sequence). The V gene lost 1 base and the J gene lost 5 bases, with 11 bases spanning the gap. The CDR3 runs 13 residues. The CDR3 DNA reads as TGTGCCTGGAGTGCCGGGGGGCTAACTGAAGCTTTCTTT. Its translation: CAWSAGGLTEAFF.

The chain uses TRBV3-1 (or the pseudogene TRBV3-2) and TRBJ1-2; perhaps TRBD1 as D (6 bases). The CDR3 has 14 amino acids. Trimming left V 2 bases short and J 1 base short, with 8 bases between. Germline V gene lookup returns CDR1 LGHDT and CDR2 YNNKEL (reference sequence). The CDR3 DNA is TGTGCCAGCAGCCAACAGGGGTTTAACTATGGCTACACCTTC. Its protein product is CASSQQGFNYGYTF.

As DNA, the CDR3 is TGTGCCAGTAGTATAATGGCAGACTCGGAACAGTTCTTC. The encoded protein is CASSIMADSEQFF. J is TRBJ2-1 and V is TRBV19; the D is unclear. This CDR3 spans 13 amino acids. Looked up from germline, CDR1 is LNHDA and CDR2 is SQIVND (reference sequence). Trimming took 2 bases from V and 13 from J, leaving 15 bases between them.

The sample holds one count of this clone. The J gene is TRBJ2-7, the V gene TRBV10-3; D may be TRBD1 (5 bases). Germline CDR1 is ENHRY and CDR2 is SYGVKD. Trimming pared 4 bases from V and 2 bases from J, leaving 12 bases between. The length of the CDR3 is 14 residues. Written as DNA, the CDR3 is TGTGCCATCAGTGTAAGCGACAGAGCCTACGAGCAGTACTTC. This translates into CAISVSDRAYEQYF.

The chain uses TRBV6-1 and TRBJ1-5; 9 nucleotides align to TRBD1. The CDR3 has 16 amino acids. The germline V gene encodes CDR1 MNHNS and CDR2 SASEGT. J lost 2 bases, V lost 2 bases, and 4 bases had no gene match. CDR3: CASSETGGAGNQPQHF. The CDR3 nucleotides read TGTGCCAGCAGTGAAACAGGGGGCGCGGGCAATCAGCCCCAGCATTTT.

In nucleotides, the CDR3 is TGTGCCAGCAGCCTCAGTGGTAGTGAAGCTTTCTTT. This translates into CASSLSGSEAFF. The chain uses TRBV9 and TRBJ1-1; no firm D call. CDR3 length: 12 residues. Germline CDR1 and CDR2: SGDLS and YYNGEE. The germline V and J ends were trimmed by 4 bases and 7 bases, with 11 bases remaining between them.

The rearrangement uses TRBV18 and TRBJ2-7, with a tentative D call TRBD1 (5 bases). Germline CDR1 and CDR2: KGHSH and LQKENI. V lost 3 bases to trimming and J lost 2 bases, with 14 bases between them. The CDR3 is 15 residues long. CDR3 nucleotide sequence: TGTGCCAGCTCACCCAAGACAGCGCTTCCCTACGAGCAGTACTTC. As protein: CASSPKTALPYEQYF. The full variable domain, rest sourced from reference TRBV18 and TRBJ2-7, is NAGVMQNPRHLVRRRGQEARLRCSPMKGHSHVYWYRQLPEEGLKFMVYLQKENIIDESGMPKERFSAEFPKEGPSILRIQQVVRGDSAAYFCASSPKTALPYEQYFGPGTRLTVT.

The rearrangement joins TRBV13 to TRBJ1-1, with D maybe TRBD1 (6 bases). This CDR3 has 15 residues. V lost 3 bases, J lost 7 bases, and 18 bases lay in between. Germline V lookup: CDR1 PRHDT, CDR2 FYEKMQ (reference sequence). In DNA, the CDR3 is TGTGCCAGCAGCTTTGGGGGGCTTCATGCGGGTGAAGCTTTCTTT. This sequence encodes CASSFGGLHAGEAFF.

The rearrangement joins TRBV3-1 (or the pseudogene TRBV3-2) to TRBJ2-6; tentative D call: TRBD2 (5 bases). This CDR3 contains 15 residues. Trimming stripped 4 bases from V and 1 base from J, with 8 bases between. Germline V gives CDR1 LGHDT, CDR2 YNNKEL (reference sequence). The DNA of the CDR3 is TGTGCCAGCAGCCTACGGAGGTCTGGGGCCAACGTCCTGACTTTC. It yields the protein CASSLRRSGANVLTF.

V is TRBV12-3 or TRBV12-4 and J is TRBJ1-1; 8 positions agree with TRBD1. The CDR3 has 13 residues. The V segment lost 4 bases and the J segment 7 bases; nucleotides outside the gene matches: 5. CDR3 amino acids: CASSWTGRGEAFF. The CDR3 nucleotides are TGTGCCAGCAGTTGGACAGGGCGGGGTGAAGCTTTCTTT.

In this sample, this clone turned up once. Here the CDR3 DNA reads TGTGCCAGTGGGGAGGGGAGAGGGAATCAGCCCCAGCATTTT. Its protein product is CASGEGRGNQPQHF. The chain combines TRBV19 with TRBJ1-5, with D maybe TRBD1 (5 bases). Germline V gives CDR1 LNHDA, CDR2 SQIVND (reference sequence). Trimming removed 8 bases at V and 4 bases at J, with 15 bases between. CDR3 length: 14 amino acids.

The chain uses TRBV4-3 and TRBJ2-7; D is possibly TRBD2 (5 bases). The germline gives CDR1 LGHNA, CDR2 YSLEER. The V end lost 4 bases, the J end lost 6 bases, and 13 bases lay between the germline ends. CDR3 length equals 13 residues. The CDR3 loop is CASSPHGRGEQYF. In DNA, the CDR3 is TGCGCCAGCAGCCCTCACGGCCGGGGCGAGCAGTACTTC.

This clone was seen a few times. J is TRBJ2-2 and V is TRBV27, with TRBD1 as a possible D gene (6 bases). The length of the CDR3 is 16 residues. Trimming removed 1 base from V and 6 bases from J, with 15 bases in between. The germline gives CDR1 MNHEY, CDR2 SMNVEV (reference sequence). The CDR3 DNA sequence: TGTGCCAGCAGTTTATACCCAGCGCCAGGGGCCGGGGAGCTGTTTTTT. It is translated as CASSLYPAPGAGELFF.

There are a few counts of this clone. The chain joins TRBV15 to TRBJ2-1, with D possibly being TRBD2 (6 bases). With 1 base removed from V and 5 bases from J, the gap between germline ends came to 15 bases. CDR1 is LNHNV and CDR2 is YYDKDF in the germline V gene (reference sequence). CDR3 length: 16 amino acids. The CDR3 region has the DNA TGTGCCACCAGCAGAGCCCGGGACTTGAACCACAATGAGCAGTTCTTC. It codes for CATSRARDLNHNEQFF.

This clone was observed a single time. V gene TRBV18 combines with J gene TRBJ1-2; tentatively, D is TRBD1 (5 bases). Germline V gene sequence: CDR1 KGHSH, CDR2 LQKENI. Trimming pared 3 bases from V and 2 bases from J, leaving 7 bases between. The CDR3 has 13 residues. CDR3 sequence (DNA): TGTGCCAGCTCACCGGGGCGGAACTATGGCTACACCTTC. Its protein product is CASSPGRNYGYTF.

The CDR3 region is CASSLRRGMIEQYF. CDR3 nucleotides: TGTGCCAGCAGCTTACGCAGGGGGATGATAGAGCAGTACTTC. J is TRBJ2-7 and V is TRBV7-2; 7 bases are a match to TRBD1. CDR1 and CDR2 from the germline V gene are SGHTA and FQGNSA. The CDR3 totals 14 residues. J lost 7 bases, V lost 2 bases, and 8 bases had no gene match.

By its share, this clone is medium-sized (0.01 to 0.1%). This rearrangement joins TRBV5-6 to TRBJ2-7; 9 bases align to TRBD2. Unmatched junction bases numbered 8, after V lost 1 base and J lost 6 bases. The CDR3 covers 15 residues. Germline V CDR1 and CDR2: SGHDT, YYEEEE. CDR3 nucleotides: TGTGCCAGCAGCTTGAATGGGCTAGCGGGATCCGAGCAGTACTTC. It yields the protein CASSLNGLAGSEQYF.

This clone was detected only once. The rearrangement links TRBV5-1 to TRBJ1-3; 7 bases are shared with TRBD1. Germline V gene data show CDR1 as SGHRS and CDR2 as YFSETQ. The trim removed 4 bases at V and 0 bases at J, leaving 4 bases unmatched. The CDR3 extends over 15 amino acids. The CDR3 DNA is TGCGCCAGCAGCCCTCGACAGGGCTCTGGAAACACCATATATTTT. Its translation is CASSPRQGSGNTIYF.

The chain has TRBV30 and TRBJ1-2, with TRBD1 as a possible D gene (6 bases). The V end was cut by 4 bases, the J end by 5 bases, with 11 bases between. Germline CDR1 reads GTSNPN; CDR2 reads SVGIG (reference sequence). The CDR3 totals 12 residues. The CDR3 DNA reads as TGTGCCTGGATCGGGGGGCCTTATGGCTACACCTTC. Protein: CAWIGGPYGYTF. Full variable domain (missing parts from reference TRBV30 and TRBJ1-2): SQTIHQWPATLVQPVGSPLSLECTVEGTSNPNLYWYRQAAGRGLQLLFYSVGIGQISSEVPQNLSASRPQDRQFILSSKKLLLSDSGFYLCAWIGGPYGYTFGSGTRLTVV.

The rearrangement joins TRBV6-4 to TRBJ2-2; 10 bases align to TRBD1. The CDR3 covers 15 residues. The V and J ends lost 7 bases and 6 bases, in that order; junction bases with no gene match: 8. Germline CDR1 and CDR2: MRHNA and SNTAGT. CDR3: CASTPGTGASGELFF. The CDR3 nucleotides read TGTGCCAGCACTCCCGGGACAGGGGCGTCCGGGGAGCTGTTTTTT.

V usage is TRBV12-3 or TRBV12-4 and J usage is TRBJ2-1; D may be TRBD2 (6 bases). V gave up 7 bases and J gave up 10 bases, with 17 bases separating them. The CDR3 contains 13 residues. CDR3 sequence: CASTRREWPEQFF. CDR3 coding DNA: TGTGCCAGCACGAGACGGGAGTGGCCGGAGCAGTTCTTC.

The chain recombines TRBV7-2 with TRBJ1-4; a weak D match, TRBD1 (5 bases). Germline CDR1 SGHTA, CDR2 FQGNSA. CDR3 length equals 16 residues. V was trimmed by 4 bases and J by 3 bases, leaving 15 bases between them. The DNA for the CDR3 is TGTGCCAGCAGCTCGTGGCGGGGGTCGGCTAATGAAAAACTGTTTTTT. This encodes CASSSWRGSANEKLFF. Drawing the rest from reference TRBV7-2 and TRBJ1-4, the complete variable domain is GAGVSQSPSNKVTEKGKDVELRCDPISGHTALYWYRQSLGQGLEFLIYFQGNSAPDKSGLPSDRFSAERTGGSVSTLTIQRTQQEDSAVYLCASSSWRGSANEKLFFGSGTQLSVL.